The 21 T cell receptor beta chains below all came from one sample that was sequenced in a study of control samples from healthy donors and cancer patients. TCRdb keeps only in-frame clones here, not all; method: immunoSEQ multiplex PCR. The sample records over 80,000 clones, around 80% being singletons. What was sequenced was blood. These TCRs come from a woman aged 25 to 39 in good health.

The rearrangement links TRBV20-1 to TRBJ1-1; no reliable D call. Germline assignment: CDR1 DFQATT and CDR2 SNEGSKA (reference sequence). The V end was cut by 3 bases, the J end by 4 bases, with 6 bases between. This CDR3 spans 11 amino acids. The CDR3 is CSARFGTEAFF. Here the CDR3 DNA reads TGCAGTGCTAGGTTCGGCACTGAAGCTTTCTTT.

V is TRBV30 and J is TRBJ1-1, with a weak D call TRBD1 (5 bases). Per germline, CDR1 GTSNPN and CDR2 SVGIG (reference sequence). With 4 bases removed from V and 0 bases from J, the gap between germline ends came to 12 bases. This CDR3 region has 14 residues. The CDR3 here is CAWTLGTVNTEAFF. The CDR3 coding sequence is TGTGCCTGGACTCTAGGGACGGTGAACACTGAAGCTTTCTTT.

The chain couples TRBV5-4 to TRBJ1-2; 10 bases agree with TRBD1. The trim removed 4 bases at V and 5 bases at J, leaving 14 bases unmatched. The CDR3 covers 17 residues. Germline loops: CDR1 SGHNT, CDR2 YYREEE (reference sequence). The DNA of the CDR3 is TGTGCCAGCAGCACAGACAGGGGGCGCGTGTTTTATTATGGCTACACCTTC. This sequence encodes CASSTDRGRVFYYGYTF.

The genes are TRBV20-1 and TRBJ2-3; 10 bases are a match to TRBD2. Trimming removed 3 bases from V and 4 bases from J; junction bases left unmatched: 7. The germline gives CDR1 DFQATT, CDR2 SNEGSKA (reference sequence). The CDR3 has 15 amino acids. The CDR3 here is CSASSSGGAPDTQYF. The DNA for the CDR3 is TGCAGTGCTAGTTCGAGCGGGGGGGCCCCAGATACGCAGTATTTT.

The CDR3 DNA reads TGTGCCAGCAGCCAAGTTTCGGGCACAGATACGCAGTATTTT. Its translation: CASSQVSGTDTQYF. V usage is TRBV4-2 and J usage is TRBJ2-3; D is ambiguous. The germline V and J ends were trimmed by 1 base and 1 base, with 6 bases remaining between them. The CDR3 loop spans 14 amino acids. From germline, CDR1 is LGHNA and CDR2 YNFKEQ.

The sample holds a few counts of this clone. Here the CDR3 DNA reads TGTGCCAGCAGTGAATGGGCCAGGGGACCCAATCAGCCCCAGCATTTT. It codes for CASSEWARGPNQPQHF. This chain links TRBV2 with TRBJ1-5; D might be TRBD1 (6 bases). Germline loops: CDR1 SNHLY, CDR2 FYNNEI. The V and J ends lost 2 bases and 3 bases respectively, with 14 bases between them. The CDR3 totals 16 residues.

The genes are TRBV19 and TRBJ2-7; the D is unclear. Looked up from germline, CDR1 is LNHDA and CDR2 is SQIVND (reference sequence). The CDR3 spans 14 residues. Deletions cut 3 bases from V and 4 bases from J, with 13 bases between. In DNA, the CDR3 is TGTGCCAGTAGTATTCGGCATCAGACGTACGAGCAGTACTTC. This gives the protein CASSIRHQTYEQYF. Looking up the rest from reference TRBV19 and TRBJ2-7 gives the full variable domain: DGGITQSPKYLFRKEGQNVTLSCEQNLNHDAMYWYRQDPGQGLRLIYYSQIVNDFQKGDIAEGYSVSREKKESFPLTVTSAQKNPTAFYLCASSIRHQTYEQYFGPGTRLTVT.

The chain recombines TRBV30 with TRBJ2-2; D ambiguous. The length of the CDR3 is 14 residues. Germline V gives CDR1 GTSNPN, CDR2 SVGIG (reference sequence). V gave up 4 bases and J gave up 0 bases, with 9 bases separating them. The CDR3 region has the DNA TGTGCCTGGACCAGGACCTCGAACACCGGGGAGCTGTTTTTT. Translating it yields CAWTRTSNTGELFF.

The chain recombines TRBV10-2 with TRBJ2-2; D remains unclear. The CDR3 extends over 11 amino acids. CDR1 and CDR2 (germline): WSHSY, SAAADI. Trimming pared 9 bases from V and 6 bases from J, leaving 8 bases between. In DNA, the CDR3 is TGCGCCAGTAGAGGAGCCGGGGAGCTGTTTTTT. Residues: CASRGAGELFF.

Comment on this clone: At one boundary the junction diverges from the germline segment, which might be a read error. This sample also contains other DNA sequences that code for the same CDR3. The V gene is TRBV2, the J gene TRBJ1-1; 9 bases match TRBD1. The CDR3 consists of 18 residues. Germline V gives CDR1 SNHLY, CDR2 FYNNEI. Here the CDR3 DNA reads TGTGCCAGCAGGAATACATGGACAGGGGACAAACGGAACCCTGAAGCTTTCTTT. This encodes CASRNTWTGDKRNPEAFF.

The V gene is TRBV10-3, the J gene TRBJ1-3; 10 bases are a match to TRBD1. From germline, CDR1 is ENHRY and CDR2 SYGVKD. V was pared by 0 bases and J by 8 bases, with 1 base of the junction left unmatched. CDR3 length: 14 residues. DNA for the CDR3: TGTGCCATCAGTGAGTCGGACAGGGGGGACACCATATATTTT. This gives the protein CAISESDRGDTIYF.

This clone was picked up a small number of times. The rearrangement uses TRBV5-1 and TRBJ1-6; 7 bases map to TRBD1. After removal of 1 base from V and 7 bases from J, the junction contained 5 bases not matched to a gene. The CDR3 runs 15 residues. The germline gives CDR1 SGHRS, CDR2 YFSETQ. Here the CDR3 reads CASSLINRGNSPLHF. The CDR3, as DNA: TGCGCCAGCAGCTTGATAAACAGGGGCAATTCACCCCTCCACTTT.

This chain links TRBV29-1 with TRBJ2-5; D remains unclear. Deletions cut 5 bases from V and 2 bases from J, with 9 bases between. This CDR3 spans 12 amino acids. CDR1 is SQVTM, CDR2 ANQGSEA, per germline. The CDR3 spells CSVRGNQETQYF. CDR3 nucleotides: TGCAGCGTTCGAGGAAATCAAGAGACCCAGTACTTC. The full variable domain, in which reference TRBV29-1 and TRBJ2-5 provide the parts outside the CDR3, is SAVISQKPSRDICQRGTSLTIQCQVDSQVTMMFWYRQQPGQSLTLIATANQGSEATYESGFVIDKFPISRPNLTFSTLTVSNMSPEDSSIYLCSVRGNQETQYFGPGTRLLVL.

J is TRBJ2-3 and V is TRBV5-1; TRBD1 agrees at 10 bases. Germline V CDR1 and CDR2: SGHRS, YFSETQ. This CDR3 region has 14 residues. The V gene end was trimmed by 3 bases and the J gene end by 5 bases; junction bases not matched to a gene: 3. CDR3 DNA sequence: TGCGCCAGCAGCTCTGGACAGGGGGTAGATACGCAGTATTTT. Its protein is CASSSGQGVDTQYF.

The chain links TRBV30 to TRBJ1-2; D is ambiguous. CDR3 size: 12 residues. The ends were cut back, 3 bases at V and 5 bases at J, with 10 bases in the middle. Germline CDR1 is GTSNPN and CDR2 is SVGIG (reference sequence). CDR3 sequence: CAWRKADYGYTF. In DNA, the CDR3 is TGTGCCTGGAGGAAAGCAGATTATGGCTACACCTTC.

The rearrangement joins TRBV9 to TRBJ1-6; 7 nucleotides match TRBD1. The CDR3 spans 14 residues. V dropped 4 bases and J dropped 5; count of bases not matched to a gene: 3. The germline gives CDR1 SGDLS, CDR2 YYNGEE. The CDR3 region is CASSKDRDNSPLHF. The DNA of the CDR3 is TGTGCCAGCAGCAAAGACAGGGATAATTCACCCCTCCACTTT.

The CDR3 sequence: CASSGARGETQYF. The CDR3 DNA sequence: TGTGCCAGCAGCGGTGCTAGGGGAGAGACCCAGTACTTC. The chain carries TRBV9 and TRBJ2-5, with D tentatively TRBD1 (5 bases). Germline V gene sequence: CDR1 SGDLS, CDR2 YYNGEE. V shed 3 bases and J shed 4 bases, with 10 bases lying between them. This CDR3 comprises 13 residues.

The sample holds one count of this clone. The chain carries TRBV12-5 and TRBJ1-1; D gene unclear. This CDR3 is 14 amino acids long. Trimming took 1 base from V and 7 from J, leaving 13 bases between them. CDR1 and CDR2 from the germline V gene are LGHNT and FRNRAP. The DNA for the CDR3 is TGTGCTAGTGGTTTGGGAATGGCAGGCCATGAAGCTTTCTTT. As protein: CASGLGMAGHEAFF.

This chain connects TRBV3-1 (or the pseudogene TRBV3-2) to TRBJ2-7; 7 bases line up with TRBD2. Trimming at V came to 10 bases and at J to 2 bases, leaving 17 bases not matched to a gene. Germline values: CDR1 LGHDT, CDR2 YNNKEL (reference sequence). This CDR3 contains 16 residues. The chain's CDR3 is CATRGLVRGSAYEQYF. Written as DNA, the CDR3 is TGTGCCACTAGGGGCCTTGTGCGGGGGTCCGCCTACGAGCAGTACTTC.

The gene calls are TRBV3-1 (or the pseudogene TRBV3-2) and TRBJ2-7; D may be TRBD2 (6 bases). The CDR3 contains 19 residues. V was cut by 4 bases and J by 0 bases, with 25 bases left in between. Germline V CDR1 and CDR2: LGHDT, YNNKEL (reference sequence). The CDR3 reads CASSPSGRELALSSYEQYF. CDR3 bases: TGTGCCAGCAGCCCAAGCGGCCGAGAACTAGCCCTCAGCTCCTACGAGCAGTACTTC.

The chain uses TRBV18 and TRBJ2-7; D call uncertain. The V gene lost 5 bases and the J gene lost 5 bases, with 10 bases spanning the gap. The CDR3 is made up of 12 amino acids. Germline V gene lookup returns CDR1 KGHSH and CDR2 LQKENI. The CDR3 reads CASSTTSNEQYF. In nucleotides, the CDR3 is TGTGCCAGCTCAACTACTTCTAACGAGCAGTACTTC.